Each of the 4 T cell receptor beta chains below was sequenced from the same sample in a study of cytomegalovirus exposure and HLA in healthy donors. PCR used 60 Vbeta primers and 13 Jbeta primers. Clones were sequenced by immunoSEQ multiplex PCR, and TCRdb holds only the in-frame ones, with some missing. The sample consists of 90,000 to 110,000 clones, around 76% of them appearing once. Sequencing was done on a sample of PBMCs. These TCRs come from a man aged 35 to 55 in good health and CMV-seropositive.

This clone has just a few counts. The CDR3 spells CASRLAGGIDTQYF. In nucleotides, the CDR3 is TGTGCCAGCAGGCTAGCGGGAGGAATAGATACGCAGTATTTT. V usage is TRBV2 and J usage is TRBJ2-3; 11 bases line up with TRBD2. Unmatched junction bases numbered 4, after V lost 6 bases and J lost 5 bases. This CDR3 has 14 residues. Germline V gene data show CDR1 as SNHLY and CDR2 as FYNNEI.

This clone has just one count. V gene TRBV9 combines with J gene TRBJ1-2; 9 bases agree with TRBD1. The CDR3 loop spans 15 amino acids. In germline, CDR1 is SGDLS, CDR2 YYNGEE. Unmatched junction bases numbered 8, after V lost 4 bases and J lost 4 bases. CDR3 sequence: CASSLEQGAGYGYTF. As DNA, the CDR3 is TGTGCCAGCAGCCTCGAACAGGGGGCGGGCTATGGCTACACCTTC.

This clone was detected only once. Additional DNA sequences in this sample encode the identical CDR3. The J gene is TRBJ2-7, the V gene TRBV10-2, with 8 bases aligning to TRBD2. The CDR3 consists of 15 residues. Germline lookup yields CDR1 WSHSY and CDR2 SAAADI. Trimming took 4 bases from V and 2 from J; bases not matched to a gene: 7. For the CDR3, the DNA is TGCGCCAGCAGTGGTTGGTCTAGCGGGCCCTACGAGCAGTACTTC. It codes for CASSGWSSGPYEQYF.

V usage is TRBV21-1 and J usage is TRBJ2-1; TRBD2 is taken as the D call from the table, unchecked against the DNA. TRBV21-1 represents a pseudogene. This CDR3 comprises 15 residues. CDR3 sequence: CASSMVTSGRAEQFF. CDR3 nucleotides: TGTGCCAGCAGCATGGTGACTAGCGGGAGGGCCGAGCAGTTCTTC.